One sample yielded the 26 T cell receptor beta chains listed below, sequenced in a study of Ad26.COV2.S vaccination and SARS-CoV-2 variants. Measured with immunoSEQ multiplex PCR; TCRdb has only the in-frame clones, and not every one. The repertoire holds hundreds of thousands of clones, with more than 75% as singletons. Noted treatment: around 19 received Ad26.COV2.S at low or high dose, single or two shots; roughly five received placebo; per-sample allocation not given. Each sample was drawn 63 days after the first injection (of vaccine or placebo). The material sequenced was peripheral blood, taken in a trial of Ad26.COV2.S vaccine versus placebo. These receptors all come from a person between 18 and 60 years old who received the Ad26.COV2.S COVID-19 vaccine or a placebo.

The rearrangement links TRBV28 to TRBJ1-1, with D possibly TRBD1 on 5 matching bases. From germline, CDR1 is MDHEN and CDR2 SYDVKM. The V and J ends lost 5 bases and 0 bases respectively, with 7 bases between them. The CDR3 consists of 13 residues. In nucleotides, the CDR3 is TGTGCCAGCAGTCCACAGGTGAACACTGAAGCTTTCTTT. This sequence encodes CASSPQVNTEAFF.

This clone was detected only once. J is TRBJ2-1 and V is TRBV7-2; 12 bases map to TRBD2. The CDR3 totals 15 residues. Trimming took 5 bases from V and 10 from J; bases not matched to a gene: 9. Germline CDR1 SGHTA, CDR2 FQGNSA. The DNA of the CDR3 is TGTGCCAGCAGCACCAGGCTGACTAGCGGGGGCGAGCAGTTCTTC. This translates into CASSTRLTSGGEQFF.

The rearrangement links TRBV5-1 to TRBJ2-7; TRBD1 is a possible D gene (5 bases). From germline, CDR1 is SGHRS and CDR2 YFSETQ. V gave up 0 bases and J gave up 6 bases, with 10 bases separating them. The CDR3 length is 13 residues. The CDR3 DNA follows: TGCGCCAGCAGCTTGGGTGGGGCTCCCGAGCAGTACTTC. It codes for CASSLGGAPEQYF. The full variable domain, rest sourced from reference TRBV5-1 and TRBJ2-7, is KAGVTQTPRYLIKTRGQQVTLSCSPISGHRSVSWYQQTPGQGLQFLFEYFSETQRNKGNFPGRFSGRQFSNSRSEMNVSTLELGDSALYLCASSLGGAPEQYFGPGTRLTVT.

The V gene is TRBV7-8, the J gene TRBJ2-7, with D perhaps TRBD1 (7 bases). This CDR3 region has 15 residues. Trimming stripped 5 bases from V and 5 bases from J, with 19 bases between. The germline gives CDR1 SGHVS, CDR2 FQNEAQ. The CDR3 region is CASSLSTGRTDEQYF. CDR3 bases: TGTGCCAGCAGCCTCTCGACAGGGAGGACGGACGAGCAGTACTTC.

The chain has TRBV12-5 and TRBJ1-2; 9 bases map to TRBD1. V lost 5 bases to trimming and J lost 9 bases; unmatched junction nucleotides: 10. This CDR3 has 14 amino acids. Germline lookup yields CDR1 LGHNT and CDR2 FRNRAP. CDR3 sequence reads: CASGIRTGVESYTF. The CDR3 bases are TGTGCTAGTGGTATCAGGACAGGGGTGGAGAGCTACACCTTC.

J is TRBJ2-1 and V is TRBV27; D gene unclear. There are 17 residues in the CDR3. Germline CDR1 and CDR2: MNHEY and SMNVEV (reference sequence). V lost 4 bases and J 1 base, leaving 17 bases between the germline ends. Here the CDR3 reads CASSSDFLVRSYNEQFF. In DNA, the CDR3 is TGTGCCAGCAGTTCCGACTTTCTTGTTAGGTCCTACAATGAGCAGTTCTTC.

The V call is TRBV4-2, the J call TRBJ2-3, with 8 bases lining up with TRBD1. CDR1 is LGHNA, CDR2 YNFKEQ, per germline. The V gene end was trimmed by 4 bases and the J gene end by 1 base; junction bases not matched to a gene: 4. The CDR3 is 15 residues long. CDR3 loop: CASSPLTGGTDTQYF. CDR3 nucleotides: TGTGCCAGCAGCCCCTTGACAGGGGGCACAGATACGCAGTATTTT.

The chain carries TRBV16 and TRBJ1-2, with D perhaps matching TRBD1 (5 bases). Germline V gene data show CDR1 as KGHSY and CDR2 as FQNENV. Trimming pared 0 bases from V and 6 bases from J, leaving 14 bases between. The CDR3 covers 15 residues. CDR3 bases: TGTGCCAGCAGCCAATCTGGAGGGGCGTCGCATGGCTACACCTTC. This encodes CASSQSGGASHGYTF.

The chain couples TRBV10-3 to TRBJ2-5; TRBD2 matches 10 bases. J was trimmed by 5 bases and V by 6 bases; bases with no gene match: 6. CDR1 ENHRY and CDR2 SYGVKD come from the germline V gene. CDR3 length: 14 residues. DNA for the CDR3: TGTGCCATCAGGAGCGGGAGGGCCGGGGAGACCCAGTACTTC. This codes for CAIRSGRAGETQYF.

The J gene is TRBJ1-3, the V gene TRBV5-1; the D gene is possibly TRBD1 (6 bases). The CDR3 sequence is 14 residues long. V dropped 5 bases and J dropped 2 bases, with 11 bases sitting between them. Looked up from germline, CDR1 is SGHRS and CDR2 is YFSETQ. DNA of the CDR3: TGCGCCAGCAGTGCAGGGGAGACTGGAAACACCATATATTTT. Its protein product is CASSAGETGNTIYF.

This chain links TRBV28 with TRBJ1-6, with no clear D. Germline V gene sequence: CDR1 MDHEN, CDR2 SYDVKM. The CDR3 runs to 15 residues. The ends were cut back, 6 bases at V and 2 bases at J, with 11 bases in the middle. The CDR3 region is CASRPQSTYNSPLHF. CDR3 in DNA: TGTGCCAGCAGGCCGCAAAGTACCTATAATTCACCCCTCCACTTT.

The chain joins TRBV7-2 to TRBJ2-3, with TRBD2 matching over 7 bases. This CDR3 comprises 12 residues. V lost 5 bases and J lost 6; bases outside the gene matches: 2. CDR1 and CDR2 (germline): SGHTA, FQGNSA. CDR3 sequence reads: CASSRGGDTQYF. For the CDR3, the DNA is TGTGCCAGCAGCCGGGGAGGGGATACGCAGTATTTT.

This clone showed up many times. Other DNA variants within this sample encode the same CDR3. The chain has TRBV30 and TRBJ1-1; D remains ambiguous. V was clipped by 1 base and J by 1 base, with 7 bases between them. CDR1 is GTSNPN and CDR2 is SVGIG in the germline V gene (reference sequence). The CDR3 totals 13 residues. The CDR3 nucleotides read TGTGCCTGGAGTGCGAGCGGGAACACTGAAGCTTTCTTT. Translated: CAWSASGNTEAFF.

CDR3 coding DNA: TGTGCTAGTGGTCCCATGGGGGGTCATGGCTACACCTTC. Encoded protein: CASGPMGGHGYTF. The chain carries TRBV12-5 and TRBJ1-2, with TRBD1 as a possible D gene (5 bases). Germline assignment: CDR1 LGHNT and CDR2 FRNRAP. The V end was cut by 5 bases, the J end by 6 bases, with 13 bases between. The CDR3 has 13 residues.

The V and J genes are TRBV5-1 and TRBJ2-1; 8 bases align to TRBD2. CDR3 size: 14 residues. CDR1 SGHRS and CDR2 YFSETQ come from the germline V gene. Trimming removed 0 bases from V and 9 bases from J; junction bases left unmatched: 5. This chain's CDR3 is CASSLGLLAAEQFF. As DNA, the CDR3 is TGCGCCAGCAGCTTGGGTTTACTAGCGGCTGAGCAGTTCTTC.

This clone was observed once. V is TRBV7-6 and J is TRBJ2-7, with 8 nucleotides matching TRBD2. CDR3 length: 16 residues. V lost 4 bases and J lost 5; bases outside the gene matches: 13. Germline V gives CDR1 SGHVS, CDR2 FNYEAQ. Here the CDR3 reads CASSSQDGGLEDEQYF. The CDR3 region has the DNA TGTGCCAGCAGCTCACAAGATGGGGGACTAGAGGACGAGCAGTACTTC.

The CDR3, as DNA: TGTGCCATCAGTGATTGGGACAGGGCTCACACTGAAGCTTTCTTT. Translated, it gives CAISDWDRAHTEAFF. The V gene is TRBV10-3, the J gene TRBJ1-1, with 9 nucleotides matching TRBD1. This CDR3 comprises 15 residues. CDR1 ENHRY and CDR2 SYGVKD come from the germline V gene. V was pared by 3 bases and J by 3 bases, with 5 bases of the junction left unmatched.

The J gene is TRBJ1-2, the V gene TRBV28; possible D gene TRBD1, 6 bases. Between the trimmed V and J ends, which lost 6 bases and 2 bases, there was a span of 10 bases. Germline-derived CDR1 and CDR2 are MDHEN and SYDVKM. The CDR3 is 13 amino acids. The CDR3 DNA reads as TGTGCCAGCAGGTCAGGGGAAAACTATGGCTACACCTTC. It translates to CASRSGENYGYTF.

V gene TRBV5-1 combines with J gene TRBJ1-1; possibly TRBD1 for D (5 bases). V lost 1 base and J 1 base, leaving 8 bases between the germline ends. CDR1 SGHRS and CDR2 YFSETQ come from the germline V gene. The CDR3 has 14 amino acids. CDR3 nucleotides: TGCGCCAGCAGCTTGCGGGGGAAGAACACTGAAGCTTTCTTT. It specifies CASSLRGKNTEAFF.

CDR3 amino acids: CASKGGGLEQYF. CDR3 bases: TGTGCCAGCAAAGGGGGAGGGCTCGAGCAGTACTTC. This chain links TRBV2 with TRBJ2-7, with D maybe TRBD2 (7 bases). Looked up from germline, CDR1 is SNHLY and CDR2 is FYNNEI. Trimming cost V 7 bases and J 6 bases, with 13 bases left between them. The CDR3 sequence is 12 residues long.

V usage is TRBV29-1 and J usage is TRBJ2-2, with 8 bases lining up with TRBD1. Per germline, CDR1 SQVTM and CDR2 ANQGSEA. The V and J ends lost 5 bases and 4 bases, in that order; junction bases with no gene match: 15. This CDR3 has 17 residues. In nucleotides, the CDR3 is TGCAGCGTTCCAACGTCCTCCTCCGGGACAGGCACCGGGGAGCTGTTTTTT. This codes for CSVPTSSSGTGTGELFF.

This clone appeared once. This chain connects TRBV19 to TRBJ2-7, with D possibly TRBD2 on 5 matching bases. The CDR3 length is 12 residues. The V gene's germline CDR1 is LNHDA and CDR2 SQIVND (reference sequence). Trimming pared 6 bases from V and 2 bases from J, leaving 8 bases between. The CDR3 is CASSGVPYEQYF. CDR3 DNA: TGTGCCAGTAGCGGGGTACCCTACGAGCAGTACTTC.

This clone was recorded only once. The gene calls are TRBV27 and TRBJ1-4; TRBD1 agrees at 11 bases. Germline CDR1 reads MNHEY; CDR2 reads SMNVEV (reference sequence). V was pared by 4 bases and J by 6 bases, with 4 bases of the junction left unmatched. The CDR3 has 15 residues. The CDR3 sequence is CASSSWDRGYEKLFF. As DNA, the CDR3 is TGTGCCAGCAGTTCGTGGGACAGGGGGTATGAAAAACTGTTTTTT.

Written as DNA, the CDR3 is TGCGCCAGCAGCTTGGGCGGGTTATCTAGCTCCTACAATGAGCAGTTCTTC. Translating gives CASSLGGLSSSYNEQFF. The rearrangement joins TRBV5-1 to TRBJ2-1, with a tentative D call TRBD2 (5 bases). This CDR3 comprises 17 residues. V lost 0 bases and J lost 0, with 13 bases in between. From germline, CDR1 is SGHRS and CDR2 YFSETQ.

With regard to this clone: Other DNA sequences of this sample code for an identical CDR3. The chain has TRBV4-2 and TRBJ1-2; no clear D. V lost 1 base, J lost 1 base, and 1 base lay in between. Germline V gene sequence: CDR1 LGHNA, CDR2 YNFKEQ. The CDR3 loop spans 12 amino acids. The CDR3, as DNA: TGTGCCAGCAGCCAAGGTAACTATGGCTACACCTTC. It translates to CASSQGNYGYTF.

The chain links TRBV3-1 (or the pseudogene TRBV3-2) to TRBJ2-7; 11 bases are a match to TRBD2. The CDR3 extends over 17 amino acids. The junction had 8 bases not matched to a gene; V was cut back by 2 bases and J by 2 bases. CDR1 and CDR2 from the germline V gene are LGHDT and YNNKEL (reference sequence). DNA of the CDR3: TGTGCCAGCAGCCAATTCCTCATGACTAGCGGGACCTACGAGCAGTACTTC. Protein product: CASSQFLMTSGTYEQYF.